One sample yielded the 12 T cell receptor beta chains listed below, sequenced in a study of blood T cell repertoires in COVID-19. Method: immunoSEQ multiplex PCR; TCRdb's copy keeps in-frame clones and lacks some. The repertoire includes about 150,000 clones, around nine tenths of them detected once, and 2% to 2.5% sits in the top ten. Sequencing was done on a sample of peripheral blood. These receptor sequences come from a man aged 50 to 59 who had recovered from COVID-19.

The CDR3 loop reads CASSPLGSGASDTQYF. Here the CDR3 DNA reads TGTGCCAGCAGCCCCCTAGGTAGCGGGGCGTCAGATACGCAGTATTTT. The chain couples TRBV7-2 to TRBJ2-3; 8 nucleotides align to TRBD2. V lost 5 bases, J lost 4 bases, and 11 bases stayed unmatched. This CDR3 has 16 residues. Per the germline V gene, CDR1 is SGHTA and CDR2 is FQGNSA.

The chain is built from TRBV2 and TRBJ1-2; D gene unclear. The CDR3 extends over 12 amino acids. Germline values: CDR1 SNHLY, CDR2 FYNNEI. Trimming removed 4 bases from V and 3 bases from J, with 6 bases in between. This CDR3 reads CASSGTHYGYTF. In DNA, the CDR3 is TGTGCCAGCAGTGGGACTCACTATGGCTACACCTTC.

The chain couples TRBV6-6 to TRBJ2-2, with TRBD1 identical over 7 bases. Germline CDR1 reads MNHNY; CDR2 reads SVGAGI (reference sequence). The CDR3 is 15 amino acids. The trim removed 3 bases at V and 0 bases at J, leaving 1 base unmatched. CDR3 residues: CASSYGTANTGELFF. The CDR3 nucleotides are TGTGCCAGCAGTTATGGGACAGCGAACACCGGGGAGCTGTTTTTT.

The chain couples TRBV14 to TRBJ2-3; TRBD2 matches 8 bases. The V gene end was trimmed by 1 base and the J gene end by 6 bases; junction bases not matched to a gene: 6. Germline V CDR1 and CDR2: SGHDN, FVKESK. This CDR3 contains 15 residues. CDR3 protein: CASSQGLAGSDTQYF. CDR3 in DNA: TGTGCCAGCAGCCAAGGCCTAGCGGGCTCCGATACGCAGTATTTT. Together with reference TRBV14 and TRBJ2-3, the CDR3 gives the full variable domain: EAGVTQFPSHSVIEKGQTVTLRCDPISGHDNLYWYRRVMGKEIKFLLHFVKESKQDESGMPNNRFLAERTGGTYSTLKVQPAELEDSGVYFCASSQGLAGSDTQYFGPGTRLTVL.

V and J are TRBV9 and TRBJ2-7, with 8 bases lining up with TRBD2. The germline V gene has CDR1 SGDLS and CDR2 YYNGEE. Losses at the gene ends were 0 bases for V and 0 bases for J; bases not matched to a gene: 8. The CDR3 has 17 amino acids. The CDR3 nucleotides read TGTGCCAGCAGCGTAGAAGAACTAGCGGTGAGCTCCTACGAGCAGTACTTC. This codes for CASSVEELAVSSYEQYF.

The rearrangement uses TRBV5-4 and TRBJ2-7; no firm D call. V gave up 1 base and J gave up 3 bases, with 8 bases separating them. The V gene's germline CDR1 is SGHNT and CDR2 YYREEE (reference sequence). CDR3 length: 13 residues. CDR3: CASSLSPGYEQYF. CDR3 bases: TGTGCCAGCAGCTTGTCCCCGGGCTACGAGCAGTACTTC.

The V call is TRBV5-4, the J call TRBJ2-1; TRBD2 matches 10 bases. V shed 4 bases, J shed 4 bases, and the junction held 8 bases outside the gene matches. Germline V gene sequence: CDR1 SGHNT, CDR2 YYREEE (reference sequence). This CDR3 comprises 16 residues. The CDR3 loop reads CASSTISGGPYNEQFF. As DNA, the CDR3 is TGTGCCAGCAGCACGATTAGCGGGGGGCCGTACAATGAGCAGTTCTTC. Combining the CDR3 with reference TRBV5-4 and TRBJ2-1 gives the whole variable domain ETGVTQSPTHLIKTRGQQVTLRCSSQSGHNTVSWYQQALGQGPQFIFQYYREEENGRGNFPPRFSGLQFPNYSSELNVNALELDDSALYLCASSTISGGPYNEQFFGPGTRLTVL.

This clone appeared a single time. The genes are TRBV5-6 and TRBJ2-1; 7 bases fit TRBD2. J was trimmed by 14 bases and V by 0 bases; bases with no gene match: 17. CDR3 length: 16 amino acids. The germline CDR1 and CDR2 sequences are SGHDT and YYEEEE. This chain's CDR3 is CASSLDGRVGLADKFF. DNA of the CDR3: TGTGCCAGCAGCTTGGACGGCAGGGTAGGCCTAGCGGATAAGTTCTTC. Together with reference TRBV5-6 and TRBJ2-1, the CDR3 gives the full variable domain: DAGVTQSPTHLIKTRGQQVTLRCSPKSGHDTVSWYQQALGQGPQFIFQYYEEEERQRGNFPDRFSGHQFPNYSSELNVNALLLGDSALYLCASSLDGRVGLADKFFGPGTRLTVL.

This clone ranks as large (0.1 to 1%). The V and J genes are TRBV4-3 and TRBJ2-1; no clear D gene. Trimming cost V 0 bases and J 4 bases, with 13 bases left between them. This CDR3 has 16 amino acids. Germline CDR1 LGHNA, CDR2 YSLEER. The CDR3 DNA reads TGCGCCAGCAGCCAAGATCGTCAGTCCCGATACAATGAGCAGTTCTTC. This encodes CASSQDRQSRYNEQFF.

The chain carries TRBV6-1 and TRBJ1-2; TRBD1 aligns across 9 bases. CDR1 and CDR2 from the germline V gene are MNHNS and SASEGT. Germline trimming cut 2 bases from V and 2 bases from J; bases unmatched to any gene: 3. The CDR3 consists of 15 residues. CDR3 bases: TGTGCCAGCAGTGAACTTGGGACAGGGAACTATGGCTACACCTTC. As protein: CASSELGTGNYGYTF.

The genes are TRBV7-3 and TRBJ1-1, with D perhaps TRBD1 (5 bases). This CDR3 region has 11 residues. The V end was cut by 7 bases, the J end by 8 bases, with 11 bases between. Germline lookup yields CDR1 SGHTA and CDR2 FQGTGA. The CDR3 loop is CASKEGQEAFF. The CDR3 nucleotides are TGTGCCAGCAAGGAGGGGCAGGAAGCTTTCTTT. The whole variable domain, filled in from reference TRBV7-3 and TRBJ1-1, reads GAGVSQTPSNKVTEKGKYVELRCDPISGHTALYWYRQSLGQGPEFLIYFQGTGAADDSGLPNDRFFAVRPEGSVSTLKIQRTERGDSAVYLCASKEGQEAFFGQGTRLTVV.

A single count supports this clone. The V call is TRBV7-2, the J call TRBJ2-5; TRBD1 might be the D (5 bases). Deletions cut 5 bases from V and 4 bases from J, with 14 bases between. Germline V gene data show CDR1 as SGHTA and CDR2 as FQGNSA. There are 14 residues in the CDR3. CDR3 region: CASSQGRVPETQYF. The DNA of the CDR3 is TGTGCCAGCAGCCAGGGCAGGGTCCCAGAGACCCAGTACTTC.